This TCR beta chain was identified during a study of T cell responses to AZD1222 COVID-19 vaccine. Note on this clone: Its antigen is undetermined. Other nucleotide sequences from this sample produce the same CDR3.

Points from the study as a whole: Only a handful of AZD1222 recipients tested seropositive at baseline.

Profiling relied on immunoSEQ multiplex PCR, and the TCRdb table lists in-frame clones only, not all of them. The profile covers 200,000 or so clones, with approximately 95% appearing a single time and about 1% taken by the ten largest. V was clipped by 2 bases and J by 0 bases, with 5 bases between them. The germline CDR1 and CDR2 sequences are SNHLY and FYNNEI. CDR3 length: 14 amino acids. The chain recombines TRBV2 with TRBJ1-5, with D tentatively TRBD1 (5 bases). The receptor comes from an adult who received the AZD1222 COVID-19 vaccine. The input for sequencing was peripheral blood, taken 28 days after the second AZD1222 dose. The CDR3 nucleotides are TGTGCCAGCAGTGAACAGGGTAGCAATCAGCCCCAGCATTTT. Its translation is CASSEQGSNQPQHF.